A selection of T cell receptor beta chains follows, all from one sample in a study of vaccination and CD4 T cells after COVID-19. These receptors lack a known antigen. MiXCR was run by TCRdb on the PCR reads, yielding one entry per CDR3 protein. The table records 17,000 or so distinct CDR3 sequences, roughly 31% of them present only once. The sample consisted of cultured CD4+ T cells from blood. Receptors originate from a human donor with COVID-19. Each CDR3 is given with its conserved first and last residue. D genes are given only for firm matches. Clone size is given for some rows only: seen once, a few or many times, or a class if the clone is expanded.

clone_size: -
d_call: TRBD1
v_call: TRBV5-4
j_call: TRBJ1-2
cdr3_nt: TGTGCCAGCAGCCCGACAGGGGTTTATGGCTGCACCTTC
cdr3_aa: CASSPTGVYGCTF

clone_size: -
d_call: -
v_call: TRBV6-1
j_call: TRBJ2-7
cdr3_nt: TGTGCCAGCTCGAGGGGACCCTACGAGCAGTACTTC
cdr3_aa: CASSRGPYEQYF

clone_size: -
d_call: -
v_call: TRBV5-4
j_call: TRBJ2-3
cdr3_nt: TGTGCCAGCAGCTTGGACCATGGTAGGGGGGGGTCAGATACGCAGTATTTT
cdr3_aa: CASSLDHGRGGSDTQYF

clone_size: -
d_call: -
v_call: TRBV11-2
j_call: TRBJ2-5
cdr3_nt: TGTGCCAGCAGCCTGAGAAGCGGGTTTGAAGAGACCCAGTACTTC
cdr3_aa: CASSLRSGFEETQYF

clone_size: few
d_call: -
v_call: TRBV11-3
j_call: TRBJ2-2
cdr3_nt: TGTGCCAGCAGCTTACTCGCCACCGGGGAGCTGTTTTTT
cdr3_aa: CASSLLATGELFF

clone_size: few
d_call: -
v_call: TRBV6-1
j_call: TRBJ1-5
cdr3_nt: TGTGCCAGCAGGCCCCGGTCGGGCAATCAGCCCCAGCATTTT
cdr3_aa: CASRPRSGNQPQHF

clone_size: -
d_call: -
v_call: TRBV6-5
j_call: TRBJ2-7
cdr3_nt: TGTGCCAGCAGTTACAAGGACTACCCCTACGAGCAGTACTTC
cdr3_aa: CASSYKDYPYEQYF

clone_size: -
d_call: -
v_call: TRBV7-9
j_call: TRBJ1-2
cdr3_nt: TGTGCCAGCAGCTTATTGGTGGGAACCCCGAACTATGGCTACACCTTC
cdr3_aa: CASSLLVGTPNYGYTF

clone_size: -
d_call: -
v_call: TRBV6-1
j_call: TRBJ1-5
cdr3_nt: TGTGCCAGCAGTAAGAAACAGGGTCAGCCCCAGCATTTT
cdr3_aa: CASSKKQGQPQHF

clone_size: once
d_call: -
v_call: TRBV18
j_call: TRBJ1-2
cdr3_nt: TGTGCCAGCTCACCGAGCAGCTCGACCCACTATGGCTACACCTTC
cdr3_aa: CASSPSSSTHYGYTF